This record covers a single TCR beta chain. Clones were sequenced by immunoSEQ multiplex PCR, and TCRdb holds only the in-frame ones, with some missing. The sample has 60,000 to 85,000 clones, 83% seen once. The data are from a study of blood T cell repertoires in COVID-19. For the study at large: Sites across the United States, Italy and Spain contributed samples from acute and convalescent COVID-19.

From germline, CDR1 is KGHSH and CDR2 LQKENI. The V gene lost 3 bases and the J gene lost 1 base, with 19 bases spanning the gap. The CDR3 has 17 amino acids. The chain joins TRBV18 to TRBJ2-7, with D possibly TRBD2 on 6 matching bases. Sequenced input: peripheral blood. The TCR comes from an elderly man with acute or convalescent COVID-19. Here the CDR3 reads CASSPPGLDSQSYEQYF. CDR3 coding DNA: TGTGCCAGCTCACCGCCGGGACTTGATAGCCAGTCCTACGAGCAGTACTTC.